This TCR beta chain appears in the sequencing data of a study of T cells after yellow fever vaccination. They built TCR cDNA with 5'RACE template switching, a step that put in a universal primer site and UMIs. One entry per CDR3 protein results from TCRdb running MiXCR on the 5' RACE reads. The sample has about 94,000 distinct CDR3 sequences, more than 7.5% seen once; the top ten hold roughly 17%. Points from the study as a whole: Most primary-vaccination clones reappeared after the booster (about 97% CD4, more than 70% CD8). Clonotypes found in both CD4 and CD8 compartments made up a small share.

The CDR3 runs 13 residues. V shed 5 bases and J shed 7 bases, with 15 bases lying between them. Germline V gene sequence: CDR1 SGHAT, CDR2 FQNNGV. This sequence was found in a man younger than 35 who received the YFV17D yellow fever vaccine. The V call is TRBV11-2, the J call TRBJ2-7; weak D call: TRBD2 (5 bases). The sample was CD8+ T cells not binding an NS4B(214-222) dextramer, sorted from PBMCs, taken more than 14 days after the first yellow fever vaccination. CDR3 DNA: TGTGCCAGCAGCCCGGAGGCTTGGTGGGAGCAGTACGTC. Its translation is CASSPEAWWEQYV.